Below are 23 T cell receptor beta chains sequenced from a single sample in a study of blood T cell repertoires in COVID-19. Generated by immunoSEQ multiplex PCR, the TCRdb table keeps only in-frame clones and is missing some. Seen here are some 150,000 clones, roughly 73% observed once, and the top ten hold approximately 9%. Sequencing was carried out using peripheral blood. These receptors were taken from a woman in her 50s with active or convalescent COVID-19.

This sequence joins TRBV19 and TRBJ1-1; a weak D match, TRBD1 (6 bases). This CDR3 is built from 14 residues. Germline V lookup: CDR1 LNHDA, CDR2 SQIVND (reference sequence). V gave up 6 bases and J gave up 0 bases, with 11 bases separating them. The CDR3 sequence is CASRKGHLNTEAFF. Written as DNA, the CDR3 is TGTGCCAGTAGAAAGGGACACTTGAACACTGAAGCTTTCTTT.

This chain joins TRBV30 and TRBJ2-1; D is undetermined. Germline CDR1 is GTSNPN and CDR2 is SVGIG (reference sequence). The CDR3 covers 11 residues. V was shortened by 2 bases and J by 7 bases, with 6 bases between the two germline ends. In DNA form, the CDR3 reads TGTGCCTGGAGTATTATGAATGAGCAGTTCTTC. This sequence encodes CAWSIMNEQFF.

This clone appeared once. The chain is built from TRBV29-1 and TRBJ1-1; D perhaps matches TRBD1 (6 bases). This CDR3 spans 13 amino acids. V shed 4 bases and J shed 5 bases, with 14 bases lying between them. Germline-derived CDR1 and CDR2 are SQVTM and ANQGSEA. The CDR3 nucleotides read TGCAGCGTTGTCCCTTTACAGGGTACTGAAGCTTTCTTT. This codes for CSVVPLQGTEAFF.

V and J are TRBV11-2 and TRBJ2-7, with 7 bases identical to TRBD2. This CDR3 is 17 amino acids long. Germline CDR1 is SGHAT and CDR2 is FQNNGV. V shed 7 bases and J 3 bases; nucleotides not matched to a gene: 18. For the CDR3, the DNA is TGTGCCAGCAACCGCGACCCTCAAGGCGGGAGAGACTACGAGCAGTACTTC. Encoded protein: CASNRDPQGGRDYEQYF. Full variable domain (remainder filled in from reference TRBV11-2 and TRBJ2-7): EAGVAQSPRYKIIEKRQSVAFWCNPISGHATLYWYQQILGQGPKLLIQFQNNGVVDDSQLPKDRFSAERLKGVDSTLKIQPAKLEDSAVYLCASNRDPQGGRDYEQYFGPGTRLTVT.

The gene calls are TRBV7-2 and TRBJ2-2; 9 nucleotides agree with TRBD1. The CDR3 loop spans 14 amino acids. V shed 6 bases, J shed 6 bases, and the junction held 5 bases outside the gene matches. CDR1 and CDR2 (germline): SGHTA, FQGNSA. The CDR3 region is CASRAGQGAGELFF. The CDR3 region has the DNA TGTGCCAGCAGGGCGGGACAGGGAGCCGGGGAGCTGTTTTTT.

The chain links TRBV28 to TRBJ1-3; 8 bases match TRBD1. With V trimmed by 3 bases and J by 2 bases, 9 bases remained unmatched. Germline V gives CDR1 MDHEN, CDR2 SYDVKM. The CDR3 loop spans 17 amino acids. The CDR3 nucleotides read TGTGCCAGCAGTTTGCGAACAGGGGGTACGACTGGAAACACCATATATTTT. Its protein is CASSLRTGGTTGNTIYF. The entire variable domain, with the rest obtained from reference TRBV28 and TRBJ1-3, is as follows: DVKVTQSSRYLVKRTGEKVFLECVQDMDHENMFWYRQDPGLGLRLIYFSYDVKMKEKGDIPEGYSVSREKKERFSLILESASTNQTSMYLCASSLRTGGTTGNTIYFGEGSWLTVV.

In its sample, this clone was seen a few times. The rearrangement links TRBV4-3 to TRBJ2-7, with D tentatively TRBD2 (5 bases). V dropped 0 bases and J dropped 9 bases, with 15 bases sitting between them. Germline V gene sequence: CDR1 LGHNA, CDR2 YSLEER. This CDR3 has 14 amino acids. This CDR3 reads CASSQDRLGGGQYF. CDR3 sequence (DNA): TGCGCCAGCAGCCAAGATCGGCTAGGAGGAGGGCAGTACTTC.

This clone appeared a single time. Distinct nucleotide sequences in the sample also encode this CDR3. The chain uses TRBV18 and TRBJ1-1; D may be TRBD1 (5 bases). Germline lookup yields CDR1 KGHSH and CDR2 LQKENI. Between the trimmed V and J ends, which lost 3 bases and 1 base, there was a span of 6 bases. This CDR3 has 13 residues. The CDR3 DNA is TGTGCCAGCTCACCGGGGGGGAACACTGAAGCTTTCTTT. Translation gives CASSPGGNTEAFF.

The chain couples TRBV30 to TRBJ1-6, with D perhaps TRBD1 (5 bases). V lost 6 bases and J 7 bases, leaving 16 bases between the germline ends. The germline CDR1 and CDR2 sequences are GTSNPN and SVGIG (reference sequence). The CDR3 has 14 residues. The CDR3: CACGGRASNSPLHF. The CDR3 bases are TGTGCCTGTGGAGGCAGGGCGTCAAATTCACCCCTCCACTTT.

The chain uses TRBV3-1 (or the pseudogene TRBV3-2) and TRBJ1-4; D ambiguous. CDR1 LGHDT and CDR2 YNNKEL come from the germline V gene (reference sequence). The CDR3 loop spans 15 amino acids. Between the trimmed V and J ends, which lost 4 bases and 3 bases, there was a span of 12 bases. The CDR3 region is CASSLRRSPNEKLFF. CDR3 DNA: TGTGCCAGCAGCCTTAGACGGAGCCCTAATGAAAAACTGTTTTTT.

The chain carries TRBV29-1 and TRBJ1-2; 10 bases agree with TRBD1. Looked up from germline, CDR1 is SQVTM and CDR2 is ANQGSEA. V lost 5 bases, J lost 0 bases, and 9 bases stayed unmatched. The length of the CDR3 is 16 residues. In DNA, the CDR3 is TGCAGCGTTCCTGCAGCCGGGACAGGGGCTAACTATGGCTACACCTTC. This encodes CSVPAAGTGANYGYTF.

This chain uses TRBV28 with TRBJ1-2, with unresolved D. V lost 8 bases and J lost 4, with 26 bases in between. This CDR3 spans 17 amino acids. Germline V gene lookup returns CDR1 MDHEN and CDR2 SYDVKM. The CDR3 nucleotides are TGTGCCAGCGGACTGACCGGCCCCTCCCTCGGCAGCTATGGCTACACCTTC. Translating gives CASGLTGPSLGSYGYTF.

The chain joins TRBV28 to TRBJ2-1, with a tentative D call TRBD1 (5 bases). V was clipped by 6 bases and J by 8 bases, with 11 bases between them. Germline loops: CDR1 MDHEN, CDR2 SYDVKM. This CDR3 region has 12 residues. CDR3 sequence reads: CASRAGYHEQFF. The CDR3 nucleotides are TGTGCCAGCAGGGCAGGGTACCATGAGCAGTTCTTC.

This CDR3 reads CAWTPDRGTYSPLHF. The CDR3, as DNA: TGTGCCTGGACCCCCGACAGGGGCACATATTCACCCCTCCACTTT. The chain is built from TRBV30 and TRBJ1-6; TRBD1 aligns across 8 bases. This CDR3 is 15 amino acids long. Germline CDR1 GTSNPN, CDR2 SVGIG (reference sequence). The J segment lost 8 bases and the V segment lost 4 bases, leaving 10 bases of the junction unmatched.

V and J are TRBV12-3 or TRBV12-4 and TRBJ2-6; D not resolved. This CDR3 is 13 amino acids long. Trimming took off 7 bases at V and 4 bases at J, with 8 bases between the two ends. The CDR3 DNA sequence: TGTGCCAGCACCCCTCAGGGGGCCAACGTCCTGACTTTC. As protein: CASTPQGANVLTF.

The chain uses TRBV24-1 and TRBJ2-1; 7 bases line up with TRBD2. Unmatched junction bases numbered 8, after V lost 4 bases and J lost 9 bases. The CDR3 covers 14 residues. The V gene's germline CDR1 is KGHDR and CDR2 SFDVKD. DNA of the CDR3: TGTGCCACCAGTGAAGGAGGGAGGGCCGGTGAGCAGTTCTTC. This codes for CATSEGGRAGEQFF.

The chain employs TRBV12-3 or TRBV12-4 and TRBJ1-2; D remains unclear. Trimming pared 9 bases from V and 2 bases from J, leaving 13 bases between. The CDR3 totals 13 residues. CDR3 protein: CASHITPNYGYTF. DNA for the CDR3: TGTGCCAGTCACATTACCCCCAACTATGGCTACACCTTC.

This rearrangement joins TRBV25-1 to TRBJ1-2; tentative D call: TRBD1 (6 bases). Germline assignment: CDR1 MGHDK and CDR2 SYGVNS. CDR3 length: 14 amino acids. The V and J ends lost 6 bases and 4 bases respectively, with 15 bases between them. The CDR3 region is CASRKAGQIYGYTF. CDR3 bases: TGTGCCAGCAGAAAAGCTGGACAGATCTATGGCTACACCTTC.

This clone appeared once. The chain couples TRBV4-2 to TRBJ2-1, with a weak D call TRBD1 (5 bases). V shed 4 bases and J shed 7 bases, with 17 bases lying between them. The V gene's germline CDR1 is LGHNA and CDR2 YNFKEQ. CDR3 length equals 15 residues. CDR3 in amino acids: CASSPSGARSNEQFF. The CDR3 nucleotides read TGTGCCAGCAGCCCTAGTGGGGCTAGATCTAATGAGCAGTTCTTC.

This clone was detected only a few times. CDR3 region: CASSPAPGQGDQPQHF. The CDR3 nucleotides read TGCGCCAGCAGCCCCGCCCCGGGACAGGGGGATCAGCCCCAGCATTTT. The chain recombines TRBV4-1 with TRBJ1-5; 11 bases line up with TRBD1. The V and J ends lost 4 bases and 5 bases, in that order; junction bases with no gene match: 7. The CDR3 has 16 residues. Germline V CDR1 and CDR2: MGHRA, YSYEKL.

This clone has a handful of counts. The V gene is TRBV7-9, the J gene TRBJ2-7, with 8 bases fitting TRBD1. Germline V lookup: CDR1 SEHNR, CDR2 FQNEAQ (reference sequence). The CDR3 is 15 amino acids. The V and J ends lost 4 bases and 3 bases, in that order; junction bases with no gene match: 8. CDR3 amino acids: CASSSRQGKVYEQYF. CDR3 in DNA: TGTGCCAGCAGCTCACGACAGGGGAAAGTCTACGAGCAGTACTTC.

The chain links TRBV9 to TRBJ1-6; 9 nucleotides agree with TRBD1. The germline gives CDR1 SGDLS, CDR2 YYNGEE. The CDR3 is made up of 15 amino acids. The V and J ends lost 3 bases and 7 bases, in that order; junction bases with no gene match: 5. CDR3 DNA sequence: TGTGCCAGCAGCGCAATCGGGACAGGGAATTCACCCCTCCACTTT. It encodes CASSAIGTGNSPLHF.

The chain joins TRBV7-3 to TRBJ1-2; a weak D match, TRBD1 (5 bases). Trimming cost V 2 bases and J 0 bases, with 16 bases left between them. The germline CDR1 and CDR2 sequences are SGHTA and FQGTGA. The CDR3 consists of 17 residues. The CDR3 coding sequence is TGTGCCAGCAGCTTAGGGGGAGGGGCAGCAGCTAACTATGGCTACACCTTC. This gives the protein CASSLGGGAAANYGYTF.